The rows below give T cell receptor beta chains drawn from one sample of a study of T cell responses to AZD1222 COVID-19 vaccine. Assay used: immunoSEQ multiplex PCR; TCRdb lists only in-frame clones, some missing. The table lists 100,000 to 150,000 clones, over 75% of them singletons. The starting material was peripheral blood, obtained on day 0 of AZD1222 vaccination. These receptors originate from an adult in good health. Each CDR3 is given with its conserved first and last residue. Fields, in order: J gene, V gene, clone size, D gene, CDR3 DNA, CDR3 protein. D genes are given only for firm matches. Clone size is not always given. Where it is, it says once, few, many or a class for expanded clones.

J: TRBJ2-5
V: TRBV19
size: NA
D: NA
DNA: TGTGCCAGTAGTATCCCCGGGAGAGAGACCCAGTACTTC
CDR3: CASSIPGRETQYF

J: TRBJ2-7
V: TRBV14
size: once
D: NA
DNA: TGTGCCAGCAGCCAATTTTTAGGCAGGGGGGACGAGCAGTACTTC
CDR3: CASSQFLGRGDEQYF

J: TRBJ1-1
V: TRBV28
size: NA
D: NA
DNA: TGTGCCAGCAGTTTTCGCTGGACTGAAGCTTTCTTT
CDR3: CASSFRWTEAFF

J: TRBJ1-3
V: TRBV4-1
size: NA
D: NA
DNA: TGCGCCAGCAGCCCCTGGCGGTCTGGAAACACCATATATTTT
CDR3: CASSPWRSGNTIYF

J: TRBJ1-5
V: TRBV4-2
size: NA
D: NA
DNA: TGTGCCAGCAGCCAAGGGGATAATAGCAATCAGCCCCAGCATTTT
CDR3: CASSQGDNSNQPQHF

J: TRBJ2-1
V: TRBV9
size: NA
D: NA
DNA: TGTGCCAGCAGCGTAGATACTCGCGATGAGCAGTTCTTC
CDR3: CASSVDTRDEQFF

J: TRBJ2-3
V: TRBV5-3
size: NA
D: NA
DNA: TGTGCCAGAAGCTTGGCCGGTGCTAGCGGCACAGATACGCAGTATTTT
CDR3: CARSLAGASGTDTQYF

J: TRBJ1-2
V: TRBV11-2
size: NA
D: TRBD1
DNA: TGTGCCAGCGCCCTGGCAGGGGGCCTGGGCTACACCTTC
CDR3: CASALAGGLGYTF

J: TRBJ1-1
V: TRBV18
size: NA
D: TRBD1
DNA: TGTGCCAGCTCACCCGGACAGGGCACTGAAGCTTTCTTT
CDR3: CASSPGQGTEAFF

J: TRBJ2-7
V: TRBV29-1
size: NA
D: TRBD1
DNA: TGCAGCGCCCTGAGGCAGGGGGATTTCTACGAGCAGTACTTC
CDR3: CSALRQGDFYEQYF

J: TRBJ1-1
V: TRBV29-1
size: NA
D: NA
DNA: TGCAGCGTTGGGGGACCGCCAAAAAGAACTGAAGCTTTCTTT
CDR3: CSVGGPPKRTEAFF

J: TRBJ1-2
V: TRBV5-5
size: NA
D: NA
DNA: TGTGCCAGCAGCTTGGGTCCAGGGAGACTCTATGGCTACACCTTC
CDR3: CASSLGPGRLYGYTF

J: TRBJ2-1
V: TRBV28
size: NA
D: NA
DNA: TGTGCCAGCAGTTTATTATCTAAGGGCTCCAGGAACAATGAGCAGTTCTTC
CDR3: CASSLLSKGSRNNEQFF

J: TRBJ1-1
V: TRBV18
size: NA
D: NA
DNA: TGTGCCAGCTCACCGGGACTCCAGAGGGACACTGAAGCTTTCTTT
CDR3: CASSPGLQRDTEAFF

J: TRBJ2-1
V: TRBV5-1
size: NA
D: NA
DNA: TGCGCCAGCAGCTTGTTAGCAGCTGCCTACAATGAGCAGTTCTTC
CDR3: CASSLLAAAYNEQFF

J: TRBJ1-1
V: TRBV19
size: NA
D: NA
DNA: TGTGCCAGTAGTACGTCCAGGGGTGCAGGAGAAGCTTTCTTT
CDR3: CASSTSRGAGEAFF

J: TRBJ1-1
V: TRBV28
size: NA
D: NA
DNA: TGTGCCAGCAGTTTTCTTGGATCGTGGGCTGAAGCTTTCTTT
CDR3: CASSFLGSWAEAFF

J: TRBJ1-5
V: TRBV7-2
size: NA
D: NA
DNA: TGTGCCAGCATGTTTAGCAATCAGCCCCAGCATTTT
CDR3: CASMFSNQPQHF

J: TRBJ2-1
V: TRBV7-3
size: NA
D: TRBD1
DNA: TGTGCCAGCAGCGCCTCCGGGACAGTTTACAATGAGCAGTTCTTC
CDR3: CASSASGTVYNEQFF

J: TRBJ1-1
V: TRBV9
size: NA
D: TRBD1
DNA: TGTGCCAGCAGCACGCAGGGGGGGACTGAAGCTTTCTTT
CDR3: CASSTQGGTEAFF

J: TRBJ1-6
V: TRBV5-8
size: NA
D: NA
DNA: TGTGCCAGCAGCTTGGCCAGGGTGGAAGGTTCACCCCTCCACTTT
CDR3: CASSLARVEGSPLHF

J: TRBJ1-1
V: TRBV5-5
size: few
D: NA
DNA: TGTGCCAGCAGCTTGGTTGTGGGGACTGAAGCTTTCTTT
CDR3: CASSLVVGTEAFF

J: TRBJ1-6
V: TRBV19
size: NA
D: NA
DNA: TGTGCCAGTAGTATAAGGCCCGATGGATCACCCCTCCACTTT
CDR3: CASSIRPDGSPLHF

J: TRBJ2-1
V: TRBV5-6
size: many
D: TRBD2
DNA: TGTGCCAGCAGCCCTGGACTAGCGGGCGCGTGGGACAATGAGCAGTTCTTC
CDR3: CASSPGLAGAWDNEQFF

J: TRBJ1-2
V: TRBV19
size: few
D: NA
DNA: TGTGCCAGTAGTATCCCGTGGCAGGGCCCTAACTATGGCTACACCTTC
CDR3: CASSIPWQGPNYGYTF

J: TRBJ2-3
V: TRBV24-1
size: NA
D: TRBD2
DNA: TGTGCCACCAGTTCGGGGGGGACAGATACGCAGTATTTT
CDR3: CATSSGGTDTQYF

J: TRBJ1-5
V: TRBV6-2/TRBV6-3
size: NA
D: NA
DNA: TGTGCCAGCAGTTCCGGGGGGTCATTTCTGGGCAATCAGCCCCAGCATTTT
CDR3: CASSSGGSFLGNQPQHF

J: TRBJ2-3
V: TRBV2
size: NA
D: TRBD1
DNA: TGTGCCAGCAACGACAGGGGAGCGACAGATACGCAGTATTTT
CDR3: CASNDRGATDTQYF

J: TRBJ1-1
V: TRBV6-5
size: NA
D: NA
DNA: TGTGCCAGCAGGGGAGGTCTCTTAGGAGCTTTCTTT
CDR3: CASRGGLLGAFF

J: TRBJ2-4
V: TRBV4-2
size: NA
D: NA
DNA: TGTGCCAGCAGCCTTCAGAGGGGCGCAGAAAACATTCAGTACTTC
CDR3: CASSLQRGAENIQYF

J: TRBJ1-5
V: TRBV7-9
size: few
D: NA
DNA: TGTGCCAGCAGTTATTGGAGCAATCAGCCCCAGCATTTT
CDR3: CASSYWSNQPQHF

J: TRBJ1-1
V: TRBV19
size: NA
D: NA
DNA: TGTGCCACCATGGGCTGGACTGAAGCTTTCTTT
CDR3: CATMGWTEAFF

J: TRBJ1-1
V: TRBV2
size: NA
D: NA
DNA: TGTGCCAGCAGTGAAGAACAGTTCACTGAAGCTTTCTTT
CDR3: CASSEEQFTEAFF

J: TRBJ1-2
V: TRBV12-3/TRBV12-4
size: NA
D: NA
DNA: TGTGCCAGCAGTGTCGGTCGCGGCTATGGCTACACCTTC
CDR3: CASSVGRGYGYTF

J: TRBJ2-7
V: TRBV24-1
size: NA
D: NA
DNA: TGTGCCACCAGTGACCCACGGAACGTCTACGAGCAGTACTTC
CDR3: CATSDPRNVYEQYF

J: TRBJ1-2
V: TRBV7-2
size: NA
D: TRBD1
DNA: TGTGCCAGCAGACGAACAGGGGGCGACTATGGCTACACCTTC
CDR3: CASRRTGGDYGYTF

J: TRBJ2-3
V: TRBV9
size: NA
D: NA
DNA: TGTGCCAGCAGCCCCCAGGTGGGCACAGATACGCAGTATTTT
CDR3: CASSPQVGTDTQYF

J: TRBJ1-4
V: TRBV18
size: NA
D: NA
DNA: TGTGCCAGCTCACTAACCCTTGGGGCCTCTAATGAAAAACTGTTTTTT
CDR3: CASSLTLGASNEKLFF

J: TRBJ2-3
V: TRBV27
size: NA
D: TRBD1
DNA: TGTGCCAGCAGTATAACGACAGGGACAGATACGCAGTATTTT
CDR3: CASSITTGTDTQYF

J: TRBJ1-1
V: TRBV10-3
size: few
D: NA
DNA: TGTGCCATCCTTAGAGAGAGATCAACGAACACTGAAGCTTTCTTT
CDR3: CAILRERSTNTEAFF

J: TRBJ2-2
V: TRBV19
size: NA
D: NA
DNA: TGTGCCAGTACCGAACCTAGGAGTACCCCTAACACCGGGGAGCTGTTTTTT
CDR3: CASTEPRSTPNTGELFF

J: TRBJ1-4
V: TRBV10-3
size: NA
D: NA
DNA: TGTGCCATACAGGGTGGTGCTAATGAAAAACTGTTTTTT
CDR3: CAIQGGANEKLFF

J: TRBJ2-7
V: TRBV6-6
size: NA
D: TRBD2
DNA: TGTGCCAGCAGTTACAACCGACTAGCGGTCTCCTACGAGCAGTACTTC
CDR3: CASSYNRLAVSYEQYF

J: TRBJ1-1
V: TRBV6-1
size: NA
D: NA
DNA: TGTGCCAGCAGTGAAGGATGGAGCAACACTGAAGCTTTCTTT
CDR3: CASSEGWSNTEAFF

J: TRBJ1-3
V: TRBV6-5
size: NA
D: NA
DNA: TGTGCCAGCAGCGCGGGGAGCTCTGGAAACACCATATATTTT
CDR3: CASSAGSSGNTIYF

J: TRBJ2-7
V: TRBV12-3/TRBV12-4
size: NA
D: NA
DNA: TGTGCCAGCAGTTTAGACTCGGGGGCCGAGCAGTACTTC
CDR3: CASSLDSGAEQYF

J: TRBJ1-6
V: TRBV11-3
size: NA
D: NA
DNA: TGTGCCAGCAGCCAATCCGCCCAGAATTCACCCCTCCACTTT
CDR3: CASSQSAQNSPLHF

J: TRBJ1-1
V: TRBV29-1
size: NA
D: NA
DNA: TGCAGCGTTGAACGGACCAGGAACACTGAAGCTTTCTTT
CDR3: CSVERTRNTEAFF

J: TRBJ1-2
V: TRBV4-1
size: NA
D: NA
DNA: TGCGCCAGCAGCCACACGGACAGCCTGACCCTTGGTTGGACCTTC
CDR3: CASSHTDSLTLGWTF

J: TRBJ1-5
V: TRBV7-2
size: NA
D: TRBD1
DNA: TGTGCCAGCAGCTCGGACAGGTTTCAGCCCCAGCATTTT
CDR3: CASSSDRFQPQHF

J: TRBJ2-5
V: TRBV11-2
size: NA
D: NA
DNA: TGTGCCAGCAGCCGGGAGACAGGGACGAAAGAGACCCAGTACTTC
CDR3: CASSRETGTKETQYF

J: TRBJ1-3
V: TRBV5-6
size: NA
D: TRBD1
DNA: TGTGCCAGCAGCTTGCAGGGGGCGGGTACTGGAAACACCATATATTTT
CDR3: CASSLQGAGTGNTIYF

J: TRBJ1-3
V: TRBV11-3
size: NA
D: NA
DNA: TGTGCCAGCAGCGCCGGCCTCTCTGGAAACACCATATATTTT
CDR3: CASSAGLSGNTIYF

J: TRBJ1-1
V: TRBV19
size: NA
D: TRBD1
DNA: TGTGCCAGTAGTATCCAACCGGGACAGGGAGGATTTCGCACTGAAGCTTTCTTT
CDR3: CASSIQPGQGGFRTEAFF

J: TRBJ1-2
V: TRBV11-2
size: once
D: TRBD1
DNA: TGTGCCAGCAGCTTAGTCTCCCCCGCTTCTCGGACAGGCTATGGCTACACCTTC
CDR3: CASSLVSPASRTGYGYTF

J: TRBJ2-1
V: TRBV7-9
size: NA
D: TRBD2
DNA: TGTGCCAGCTCGGGGATAGCGGGGTACAATGAGCAGTTCTTC
CDR3: CASSGIAGYNEQFF

J: TRBJ1-4
V: TRBV15
size: once
D: NA
DNA: TGTGCCACCTTTCTACCGGGGACTGAAAAACTGTTTTTT
CDR3: CATFLPGTEKLFF

J: TRBJ2-7
V: TRBV28
size: NA
D: NA
DNA: TGTGCCAGCAGTTTAGGGGGCGGCCCCTACGAGCAGTACTTC
CDR3: CASSLGGGPYEQYF

J: TRBJ1-1
V: TRBV18
size: NA
D: NA
DNA: TGTGCCAGCTCACCTCTTACAGCGAACACTGAAGCTTTTTTT
CDR3: CASSPLTANTEAFF

J: TRBJ1-1
V: TRBV3-1/TRBV3-2
size: few
D: NA
DNA: TGTGCCAGCAGCCATCTGGGCCGAGGGAACACTGAAGCTTTCTTT
CDR3: CASSHLGRGNTEAFF